Each of the 17 T cell receptor beta chains below was sequenced from the same sample in a study of T-cell reconstitution after alpha-beta-depleted transplantation in children (TCRdb year 2016). In light of the paper, this sample's treatment or condition label describes: allogeneic hematopoietic cell transplantation with graft depleted of TCRalphabeta T cells and CD19 B cells. Libraries came from PCR. TCRdb lists the instrument as Illumina HiSeq 2500. TCR library preparation used molecular barcoding, with unique molecular identifiers applied to normalize quantification of the TCRbeta repertoire. TCRdb applied fastp at Q25 and MiXCR to the public reads, then kept only in-frame beta chains. Each CDR3 protein appears once, grouped with its most common genes and DNA. The sample data list approximately 500,000 distinct CDR3 sequences, and over 20% of these were observed just once. Jointly, the top ten make up about 35% of the sample.

This sample comprised PBMCs, obtained before TCRalphabeta/CD19-depleted stem cell transplant. The source is a boy in the first two years of life with Wiskott-Aldrich syndrome, due to receive a stem cell transplant.

The rearrangement joins TRBV9 to TRBJ2-3; D ambiguous. Germline CDR1 reads SGDLS; CDR2 reads YYNGEE. Trimming removed 2 bases from V and 2 bases from J, with 12 bases in between. The CDR3 has 15 residues. CDR3 region: CASSVSWAFTDTQYF. The CDR3 coding sequence is TGTGCCAGCAGCGTGTCCTGGGCATTCACAGATACGCAGTATTTT.

Comments on this clonotype: One junction end does not reproduce the germline sequence, and a read error may be involved. The chain combines TRBV12-3 or TRBV12-4 with TRBJ2-3; 12 positions match TRBD2. The CDR3 has 16 amino acids. DNA for the CDR3: TGTGTCAGCAGCCGAGGACTAGCGGGACTTTCAGATACGCAGTATTTT. This translates into CVSSRGLAGLSDTQYF.

The chain couples TRBV7-2 to TRBJ2-1; tentative D call: TRBD2 (5 bases). The V end was cut by 1 base, the J end by 7 bases, with 14 bases between. This CDR3 is 15 amino acids long. Germline lookup yields CDR1 SGHTA and CDR2 FQGNSA. The chain's CDR3 is CASSLGLAQYNEQFF. The CDR3 DNA follows: TGTGCCAGCAGCTTAGGGCTAGCTCAATATAATGAGCAGTTCTTC.

This clonotype was seen a few times. The chain employs TRBV18 and TRBJ2-7, with 11 bases fitting TRBD1. The CDR3 runs 15 residues. Germline V gives CDR1 KGHSH, CDR2 LQKENI. V dropped 2 bases and J dropped 2; count of bases not matched to a gene: 2. The CDR3 DNA sequence: TGTGCCAGCTCACCAGGACAGGGGGCTACCTACGAGCAGTACTTC. This gives the protein CASSPGQGATYEQYF.

CDR3 in DNA: TGCGCCAGCAGCCAAACGGGATCGCGGGAGTGGTGGGAGCAGTTCTTC. This encodes CASSQTGSREWWEQFF. V and J are TRBV4-1 and TRBJ2-1; the match to TRBD2 covers 7 bases. This CDR3 has 16 residues. The germline gives CDR1 MGHRA, CDR2 YSYEKL. The junction had 14 bases not matched to a gene; V was cut back by 2 bases and J by 10 bases.

This clonotype was counted a few times. V is TRBV7-9 and J is TRBJ2-7; possibly TRBD2 for D (5 bases). Germline CDR1 reads SEHNR; CDR2 reads FQNEAQ (reference sequence). V lost 5 bases and J 4 bases, leaving 15 bases between the germline ends. CDR3 length: 14 amino acids. The CDR3 nucleotides read TGTGCCAGCAGCCCGGGGTTAGGGATGTACGAGCAGTACTTC. Translation: CASSPGLGMYEQYF.

The rearrangement uses TRBV29-1 and TRBJ2-3; the match to TRBD2 covers 9 bases. The germline CDR1 and CDR2 sequences are SQVTM and ANQGSEA. V gave up 6 bases and J gave up 0 bases; unmatched junction bases: 7. This CDR3 comprises 15 residues. CDR3 sequence reads: CSVDRLAASTDTQYF. CDR3 nucleotides: TGCAGCGTCGACCGACTAGCGGCCAGCACAGATACGCAGTATTTT.

There are a few counts of this clonotype. DNA of the CDR3: TGTGCCAGCAGCTACCGGGAGGGCGGCAATGAGCAGTTCTTC. This encodes CASSYREGGNEQFF. The J gene is TRBJ2-1, the V gene TRBV7-9; 8 positions agree with TRBD2. Germline loops: CDR1 SEHNR, CDR2 FQNEAQ (reference sequence). The length of the CDR3 is 14 residues. V shed 4 bases and J 6 bases; nucleotides not matched to a gene: 5.

This chain uses TRBV30 with TRBJ2-7; 8 bases are shared with TRBD2. The V segment lost 2 bases and the J segment 9 bases; nucleotides outside the gene matches: 9. This CDR3 comprises 13 residues. Germline-derived CDR1 and CDR2 are GTSNPN and SVGIG (reference sequence). CDR3 sequence (DNA): TGTGCCTGGAGTAGGGGGACTAGTAACGTGCAGTACTTC. Translated: CAWSRGTSNVQYF.

Comments on this clonotype: One end of the junction is discordant with germline, which a read error may explain. The rearrangement uses TRBV7-9 and TRBJ1-3; D is possibly TRBD1 (6 bases). CDR1 and CDR2 from the germline V gene are SEHNR and FQNEAQ (reference sequence). The CDR3 runs 17 residues. Here the CDR3 reads CASSYALGQSSGNTMYF. In DNA form, the CDR3 reads TGTGCCAGCAGCTACGCCCTTGGACAGAGCTCTGGGAACACCATGTATTTT.

This chain uses TRBV24-1 with TRBJ2-1; no definite D call. CDR1 KGHDR and CDR2 SFDVKD come from the germline V gene. Trimming cost V 5 bases and J 7 bases, with 5 bases left between them. This CDR3 contains 11 residues. CDR3 protein: CATSARNEQFF. In DNA, the CDR3 is TGTGCCACCAGTGCTCGGAATGAGCAGTTCTTC.

The chain links TRBV27 to TRBJ2-3; maybe TRBD2 (5 bases). The CDR3 spans 14 residues. Germline V gene data show CDR1 as MNHEY and CDR2 as SMNVEV (reference sequence). The ends were cut back, 4 bases at V and 5 bases at J, with 13 bases in the middle. Here the CDR3 DNA reads TGTGCCAGCAGTTCCCCCTCCCGGGGAGATACGCAGTATTTT. Translating it yields CASSSPSRGDTQYF.

The chain has TRBV20-1 and TRBJ1-6; 7 nucleotides match TRBD1. CDR1 and CDR2 (germline): DFQATT, SNEGSKA (reference sequence). CDR3 length: 15 amino acids. Germline trimming cut 6 bases from V and 3 bases from J; bases unmatched to any gene: 8. The CDR3 here is CSARTTGIYNSPLHF. In DNA, the CDR3 is TGCAGTGCCAGAACGACAGGGATCTATAATTCACCCCTCCACTTT.

This clonotype was detected only a few times. The chain recombines TRBV12-5 with TRBJ2-2; 9 bases are a match to TRBD1. CDR3 size: 18 residues. J was trimmed by 3 bases and V by 1 base; bases with no gene match: 9. CDR1 and CDR2 (germline): LGHNT, FRNRAP. DNA for the CDR3: TGTGCTAGTGGTTTGGCCCCGGGACAGGGTTTAGACACCGGGGAGCTGTTTTTT. It encodes CASGLAPGQGLDTGELFF.

A few counts support this clonotype. The chain combines TRBV12-3 or TRBV12-4 with TRBJ2-1, with D uncertain. V lost 2 bases and J lost 8, with 10 bases in between. CDR3 size: 13 residues. The CDR3 is CASSLPFRDEQFF. CDR3 DNA: TGTGCCAGCAGTTTACCCTTCCGGGATGAGCAGTTCTTC.

This clonotype occurred a few times. J is TRBJ2-7 and V is TRBV20-1, with 12 positions matching TRBD2. The CDR3 contains 15 residues. V was pared by 1 base and J by 2 bases, with 3 bases of the junction left unmatched. The germline V gene has CDR1 DFQATT and CDR2 SNEGSKA (reference sequence). The CDR3 region has the DNA TGCAGTGCTAGAGCTAGCGGGAGGGTCCCCTACGAGCAGTACTTC. Translation gives CSARASGRVPYEQYF.

This clonotype turned up a few times. The rearrangement links TRBV20-1 to TRBJ2-1; 15 nucleotides align to TRBD2. This CDR3 is 17 amino acids long. V shed 6 bases, J shed 6 bases, and the junction held 12 bases outside the gene matches. Germline V gene sequence: CDR1 DFQATT, CDR2 SNEGSKA (reference sequence). CDR3 DNA sequence: TGCAGTGCCTACCCGGGACTAGCGGGAGGAAGGGGCAATGAGCAGTTCTTC. It specifies CSAYPGLAGGRGNEQFF.